This TCR beta chain was obtained from a study of blood T cell repertoires in COVID-19. In the study overall: Both acute and convalescent COVID-19 samples were obtained from the United States, Italy and Spain.

The authors' processing: Nucleated cell number was recorded as an estimate derived from reference gene primer amplification. Clones were sequenced by immunoSEQ multiplex PCR, and TCRdb holds only the in-frame ones, with some missing. Clone size and V and J calls were adopted from that table, with D and trimming inferred from the DNA. The repertoire holds around 160,000 clones, with 75% to 85% as singletons. Trimming removed 1 base at V and 4 bases at J, with 14 bases between. Germline V lookup: CDR1 SNHLY, CDR2 FYNNEI. The CDR3 is made up of 16 amino acids. The chain employs TRBV2 and TRBJ1-3, with D unclear. This TCR derives from a human donor in a cohort sampled during active COVID-19. What was sequenced was peripheral blood. The CDR3, as DNA: TGTGCCAGCAGTGAAGACGTGGGCGCGCTCGGAAACACCATATATTTT. This gives the protein CASSEDVGALGNTIYF. The full variable domain, in which reference TRBV2 and TRBJ1-3 provide the parts outside the CDR3, is EPEVTQTPSHQVTQMGQEVILRCVPISNHLYFYWYRQILGQKVEFLVSFYNNEISEKSEIFDDQFSVERPDGSNFTLKIRSTKLEDSAMYFCASSEDVGALGNTIYFGEGSWLTVV.